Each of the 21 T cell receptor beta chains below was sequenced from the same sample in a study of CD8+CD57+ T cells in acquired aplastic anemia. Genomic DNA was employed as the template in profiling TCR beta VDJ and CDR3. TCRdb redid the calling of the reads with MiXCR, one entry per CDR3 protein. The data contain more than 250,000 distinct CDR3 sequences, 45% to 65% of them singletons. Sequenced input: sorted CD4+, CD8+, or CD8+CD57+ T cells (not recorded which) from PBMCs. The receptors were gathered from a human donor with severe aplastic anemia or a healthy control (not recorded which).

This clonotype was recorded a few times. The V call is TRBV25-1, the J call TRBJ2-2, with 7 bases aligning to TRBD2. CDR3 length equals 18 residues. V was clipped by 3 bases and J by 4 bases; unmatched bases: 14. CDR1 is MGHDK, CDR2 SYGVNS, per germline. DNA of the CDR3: TGTGCCAGCAGTGAGGCCTTAGTAGCGGGCCATTCCACCGGGGAGCTGTTTTTT. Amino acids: CASSEALVAGHSTGELFF.

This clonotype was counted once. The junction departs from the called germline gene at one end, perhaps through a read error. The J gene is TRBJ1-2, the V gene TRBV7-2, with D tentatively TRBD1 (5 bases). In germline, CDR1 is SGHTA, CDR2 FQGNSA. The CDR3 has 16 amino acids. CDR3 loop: CASSQGTDGANYGYTF. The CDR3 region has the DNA TGCGCCAGCAGCCAAGGGACGGACGGAGCTAACTATGGCTACACCTTC.

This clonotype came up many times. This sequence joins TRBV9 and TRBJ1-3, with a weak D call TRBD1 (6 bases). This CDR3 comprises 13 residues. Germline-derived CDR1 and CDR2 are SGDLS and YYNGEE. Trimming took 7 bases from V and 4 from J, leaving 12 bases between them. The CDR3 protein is CASARQGGNTIYF. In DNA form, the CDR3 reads TGTGCCAGCGCCAGGCAGGGGGGAAACACCATATATTTT.

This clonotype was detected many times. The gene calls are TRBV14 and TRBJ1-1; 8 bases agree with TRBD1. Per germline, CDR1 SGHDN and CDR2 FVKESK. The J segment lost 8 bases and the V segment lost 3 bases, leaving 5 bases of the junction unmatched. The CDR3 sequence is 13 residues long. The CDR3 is CASSHGQGAEAFF. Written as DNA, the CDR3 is TGTGCCAGCAGCCACGGGCAGGGGGCGGAAGCTTTCTTT. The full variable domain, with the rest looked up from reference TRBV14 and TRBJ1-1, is EAGVTQFPSHSVIEKGQTVTLRCDPISGHDNLYWYRRVMGKEIKFLLHFVKESKQDESGMPNNRFLAERTGGTYSTLKVQPAELEDSGVYFCASSHGQGAEAFFGQGTRLTVV.

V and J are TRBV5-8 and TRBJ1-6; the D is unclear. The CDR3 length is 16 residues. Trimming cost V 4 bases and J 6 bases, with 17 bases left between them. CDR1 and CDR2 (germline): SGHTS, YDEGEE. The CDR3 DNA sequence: TGTGCCAGCAGCCCTGGAGTTCTCGAATTTAATTCACCCCTCCACTTT. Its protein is CASSPGVLEFNSPLHF.

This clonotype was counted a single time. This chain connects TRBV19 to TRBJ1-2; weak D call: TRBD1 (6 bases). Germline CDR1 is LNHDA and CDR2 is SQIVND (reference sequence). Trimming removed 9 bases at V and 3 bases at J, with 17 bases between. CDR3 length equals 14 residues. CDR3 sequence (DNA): TGTGCCAGCCGTAAGGACAGTTCTGACTATGGCTACACCTTC. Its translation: CASRKDSSDYGYTF.

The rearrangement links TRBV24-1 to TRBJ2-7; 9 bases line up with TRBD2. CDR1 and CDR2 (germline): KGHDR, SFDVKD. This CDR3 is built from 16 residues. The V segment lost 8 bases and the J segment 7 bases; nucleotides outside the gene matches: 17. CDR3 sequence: CATTGTSTAEQQEQYF. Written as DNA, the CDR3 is TGTGCCACCACCGGGACTAGCACGGCTGAGCAGCAGGAGCAGTACTTC.

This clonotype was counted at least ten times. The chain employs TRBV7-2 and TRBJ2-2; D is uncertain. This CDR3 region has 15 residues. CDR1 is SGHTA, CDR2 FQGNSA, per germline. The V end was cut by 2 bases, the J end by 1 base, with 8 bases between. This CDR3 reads CASSLLLGNTGELFF. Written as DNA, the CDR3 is TGTGCCAGCAGCTTACTCCTCGGGAACACCGGGGAGCTGTTTTTT.

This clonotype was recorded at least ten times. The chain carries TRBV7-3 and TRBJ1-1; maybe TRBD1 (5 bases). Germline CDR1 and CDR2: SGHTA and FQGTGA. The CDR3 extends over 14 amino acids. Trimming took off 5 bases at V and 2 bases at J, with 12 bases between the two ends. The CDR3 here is CASSPGYRNTEAFF. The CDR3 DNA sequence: TGTGCCAGCAGCCCAGGGTACCGAAACACTGAAGCTTTCTTT.

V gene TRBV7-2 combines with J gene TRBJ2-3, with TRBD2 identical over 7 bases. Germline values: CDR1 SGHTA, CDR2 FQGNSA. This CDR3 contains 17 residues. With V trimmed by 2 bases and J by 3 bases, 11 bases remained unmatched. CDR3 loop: CASSLRSREVGTDTQYF. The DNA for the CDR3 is TGTGCCAGCAGCTTACGTTCCCGGGAGGTTGGGACAGATACGCAGTATTTT. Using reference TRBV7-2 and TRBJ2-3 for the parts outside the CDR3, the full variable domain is GAGVSQSPSNKVTEKGKDVELRCDPISGHTALYWYRQSLGQGLEFLIYFQGNSAPDKSGLPSDRFSAERTGGSVSTLTIQRTQQEDSAVYLCASSLRSREVGTDTQYFGPGTRLTVL.

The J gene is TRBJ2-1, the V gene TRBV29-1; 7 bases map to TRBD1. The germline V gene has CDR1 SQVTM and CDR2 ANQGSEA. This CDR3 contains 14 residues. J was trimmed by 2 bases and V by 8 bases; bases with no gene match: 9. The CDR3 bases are TGCAGCCTAAACAGGGGACGGGCCTACAATGAGCAGTTCTTC. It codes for CSLNRGRAYNEQFF.

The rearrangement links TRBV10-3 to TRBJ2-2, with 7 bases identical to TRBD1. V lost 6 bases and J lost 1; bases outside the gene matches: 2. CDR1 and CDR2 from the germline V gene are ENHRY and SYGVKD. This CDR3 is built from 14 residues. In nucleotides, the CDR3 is TGTGCCATCAGGAGGGACAGGAACACCGGGGAGCTGTTTTTT. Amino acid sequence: CAIRRDRNTGELFF.

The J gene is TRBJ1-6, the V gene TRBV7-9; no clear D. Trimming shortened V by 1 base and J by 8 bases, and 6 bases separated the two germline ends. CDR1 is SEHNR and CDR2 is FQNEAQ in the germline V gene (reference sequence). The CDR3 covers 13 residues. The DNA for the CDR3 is TGTGCCAGCAGCTTAGGAAGTCATTCACCCCTCCACTTT. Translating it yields CASSLGSHSPLHF.

For the CDR3, the DNA is TGTGCCAGCAGTTCTGGGCGGCAGATGCTTTACGAGCAGTACTTC. Protein: CASSSGRQMLYEQYF. V and J are TRBV12-3 or TRBV12-4 and TRBJ2-7; D not certain. V lost 4 bases and J 4 bases, leaving 17 bases between the germline ends. The CDR3 extends over 15 amino acids.

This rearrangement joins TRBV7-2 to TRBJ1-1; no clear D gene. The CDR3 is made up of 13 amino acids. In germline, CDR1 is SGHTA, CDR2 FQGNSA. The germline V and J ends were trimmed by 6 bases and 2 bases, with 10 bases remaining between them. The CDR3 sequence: CASRKAANTEAFF. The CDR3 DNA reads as TGTGCCAGCAGGAAGGCAGCAAACACTGAAGCTTTCTTT.

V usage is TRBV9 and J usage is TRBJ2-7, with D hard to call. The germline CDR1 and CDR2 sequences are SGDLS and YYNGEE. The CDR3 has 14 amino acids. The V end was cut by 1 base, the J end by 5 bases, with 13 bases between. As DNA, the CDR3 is TGTGCCAGCAGCGTACACCAGACTGGAGACGAGCAGTACTTC. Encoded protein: CASSVHQTGDEQYF.

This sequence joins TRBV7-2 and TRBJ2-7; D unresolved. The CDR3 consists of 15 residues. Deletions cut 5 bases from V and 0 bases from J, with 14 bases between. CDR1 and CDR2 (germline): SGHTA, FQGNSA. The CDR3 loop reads CASSLTLSGSYEQYF. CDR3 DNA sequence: TGTGCCAGCAGCCTGACCTTGTCGGGCTCCTACGAGCAGTACTTC.

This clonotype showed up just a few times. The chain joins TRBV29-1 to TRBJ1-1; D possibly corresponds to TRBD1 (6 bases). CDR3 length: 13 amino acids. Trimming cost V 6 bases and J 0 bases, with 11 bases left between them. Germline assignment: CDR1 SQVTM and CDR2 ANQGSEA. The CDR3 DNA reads TGCAGCGTCCTGGACAGCATGAACACTGAAGCTTTCTTT. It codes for CSVLDSMNTEAFF.

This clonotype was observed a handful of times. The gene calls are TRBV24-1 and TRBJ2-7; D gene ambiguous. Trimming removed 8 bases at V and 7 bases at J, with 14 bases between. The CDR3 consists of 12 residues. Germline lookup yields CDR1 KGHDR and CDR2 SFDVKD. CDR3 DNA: TGTGCCACCATTCCTTACGTCTGGGAGCAGTACTTC. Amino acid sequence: CATIPYVWEQYF.

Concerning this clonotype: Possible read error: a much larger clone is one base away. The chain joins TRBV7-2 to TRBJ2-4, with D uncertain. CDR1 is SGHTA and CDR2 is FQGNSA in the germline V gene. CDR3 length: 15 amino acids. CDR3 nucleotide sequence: TGTGCCAGCAGCCAACCGGAAAGTCCCAAAACCATTCAGTACTTC. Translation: CASSQPESPKTIQYF.

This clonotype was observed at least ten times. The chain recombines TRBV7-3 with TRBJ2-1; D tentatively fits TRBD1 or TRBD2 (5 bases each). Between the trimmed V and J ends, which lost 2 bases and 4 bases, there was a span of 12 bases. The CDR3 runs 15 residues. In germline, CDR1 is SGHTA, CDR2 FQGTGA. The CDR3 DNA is TGTGCCAGCAGCTTATCCGGGGCTCTTTACAATGAGCAGTTCTTC. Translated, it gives CASSLSGALYNEQFF.